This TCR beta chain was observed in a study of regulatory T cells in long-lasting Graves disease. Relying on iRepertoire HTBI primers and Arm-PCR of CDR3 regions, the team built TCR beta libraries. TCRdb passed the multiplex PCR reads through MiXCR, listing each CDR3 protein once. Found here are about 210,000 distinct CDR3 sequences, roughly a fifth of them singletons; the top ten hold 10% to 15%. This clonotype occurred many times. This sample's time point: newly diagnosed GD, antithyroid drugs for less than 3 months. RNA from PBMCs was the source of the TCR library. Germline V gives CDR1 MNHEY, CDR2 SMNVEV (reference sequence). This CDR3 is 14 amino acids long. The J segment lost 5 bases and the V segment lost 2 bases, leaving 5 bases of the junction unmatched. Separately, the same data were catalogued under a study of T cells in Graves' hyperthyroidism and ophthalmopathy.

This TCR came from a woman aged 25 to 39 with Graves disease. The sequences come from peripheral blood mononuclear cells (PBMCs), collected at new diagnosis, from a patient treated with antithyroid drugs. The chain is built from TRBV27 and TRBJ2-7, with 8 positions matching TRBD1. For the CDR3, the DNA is TGTGCCAGCAGTTTACTGGACAGGGTCAACGAGCAGTACTTC. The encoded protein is CASSLLDRVNEQYF.